The 14 T cell receptor beta chains reported below all come from one sample, sequenced in a study of blood T cell repertoires in COVID-19. Clones were sequenced by immunoSEQ multiplex PCR, and TCRdb holds only the in-frame ones, with some missing. The sample holds about 64,000 clones, roughly 78% seen once. The sample consisted of peripheral blood. Every receptor here comes from a man in his 60s with COVID-19, enrolled during active disease.

The chain couples TRBV2 to TRBJ1-1; the D gene is possibly TRBD1 (5 bases). Trimming removed 8 bases from V and 4 bases from J, with 14 bases in between. The CDR3 totals 13 residues. Germline V gene lookup returns CDR1 SNHLY and CDR2 FYNNEI. The DNA for the CDR3 is TGTGCCAGCTTAGTGGGGGGGGGCACTGAAGCTTTCTTT. This translates into CASLVGGGTEAFF.

The V and J genes are TRBV18 and TRBJ1-1, with D perhaps matching TRBD1 (6 bases). Germline lookup yields CDR1 KGHSH and CDR2 LQKENI. This CDR3 spans 12 amino acids. V lost 5 bases and J 6 bases, leaving 10 bases between the germline ends. The CDR3 loop is CASSTDRSEAFF. The CDR3 DNA is TGTGCCAGCTCAACCGACAGGTCTGAAGCTTTCTTT.

The chain links TRBV24-1 to TRBJ2-3, with 7 bases fitting TRBD2. The V segment lost 5 bases and the J segment 4 bases; nucleotides outside the gene matches: 11. The CDR3 totals 16 residues. Germline V gene lookup returns CDR1 KGHDR and CDR2 SFDVKD. The CDR3 spells CATSVAGVGRADTQYF. DNA of the CDR3: TGTGCCACCAGTGTCGCGGGAGTCGGTCGGGCAGATACGCAGTATTTT.

J is TRBJ1-4 and V is TRBV5-4, with a weak D call TRBD1 (5 bases). The CDR3 covers 15 residues. Trimming cost V 0 bases and J 4 bases, with 10 bases left between them. CDR1 and CDR2 from the germline V gene are SGHNT and YYREEE (reference sequence). CDR3 residues: CASSLGGRNNEKLFF. The CDR3 DNA is TGTGCCAGCAGCTTGGGGGGCAGAAATAATGAAAAACTGTTTTTT.

The chain uses TRBV7-3 and TRBJ1-6; D might be TRBD1 (5 bases). V was clipped by 5 bases and J by 9 bases, with 11 bases between them. Germline lookup yields CDR1 SGHTA and CDR2 FQGTGA. CDR3 length: 13 residues. CDR3 coding DNA: TGTGCCAGCAGCCAGCAGGGAACTTCACCCCTCCACTTT. Translating it yields CASSQQGTSPLHF.

The rearrangement joins TRBV12-3 or TRBV12-4 to TRBJ1-5, with D hard to call. CDR3 size: 13 residues. V lost 2 bases, J lost 4 bases, and 6 bases lay in between. This CDR3 is CASSLRGNQPQHF. CDR3 coding DNA: TGTGCCAGCAGTTTACGGGGTAATCAGCCCCAGCATTTT.

The chain is built from TRBV18 and TRBJ2-1; D is possibly TRBD1 (5 bases). Deletions cut 1 base from V and 7 bases from J, with 14 bases between. The CDR3 spans 15 residues. Germline assignment: CDR1 KGHSH and CDR2 LQKENI. CDR3 DNA: TGTGCCAGCTCACCACTCCAAATAGGGGAAAATGAGCAGTTCTTC. Translation gives CASSPLQIGENEQFF.

The chain carries TRBV9 and TRBJ2-1; the match to TRBD1 covers 7 bases. V gave up 3 bases and J gave up 5 bases; unmatched junction bases: 14. Germline V gene lookup returns CDR1 SGDLS and CDR2 YYNGEE. The CDR3 loop spans 17 amino acids. The CDR3 DNA reads as TGTGCCAGCAGCGATAAGACAGGGAATCGCCGGGACAATGAGCAGTTCTTC. This codes for CASSDKTGNRRDNEQFF.

The V call is TRBV18, the J call TRBJ2-3; 11 nucleotides line up with TRBD1. Germline CDR1 is KGHSH and CDR2 is LQKENI. The J segment lost 4 bases and the V segment lost 4 bases, leaving 1 base of the junction unmatched. The CDR3 covers 14 residues. This chain's CDR3 is CASSRTGGADTQYF. CDR3 bases: TGTGCCAGCTCACGGACAGGGGGCGCAGATACGCAGTATTTT.

The chain recombines TRBV7-3 with TRBJ2-1; D might be TRBD2 (6 bases). The CDR3 extends over 14 amino acids. V gave up 8 bases and J gave up 4 bases, with 15 bases separating them. Germline V lookup: CDR1 SGHTA, CDR2 FQGTGA. The CDR3 sequence: CASRSGSLYNEQFF. CDR3 nucleotides: TGTGCCAGCCGGAGCGGGTCCCTATACAATGAGCAGTTCTTC.

This chain joins TRBV4-1 and TRBJ2-3; 14 bases are a match to TRBD2. With V trimmed by 4 bases and J by 5 bases, 2 bases remained unmatched. The CDR3 has 15 residues. Germline V gene data show CDR1 as MGHRA and CDR2 as YSYEKL. CDR3: CASSLGTSGGDTQYF. Written as DNA, the CDR3 is TGCGCCAGCAGCCTTGGGACTAGCGGGGGAGATACGCAGTATTTT.

The J gene is TRBJ2-7, the V gene TRBV3-1 (or the pseudogene TRBV3-2); 7 nucleotides agree with TRBD2. Germline V gene sequence: CDR1 LGHDT, CDR2 YNNKEL (reference sequence). V was pared by 1 base and J by 7 bases, with 10 bases of the junction left unmatched. The CDR3 runs to 15 residues. The CDR3 DNA reads as TGTGCCAGCAGCCAAGTGGCGGGAGTCCACGGTGAGCAGTACTTC. Amino acid sequence: CASSQVAGVHGEQYF.

This sequence joins TRBV6-2 or TRBV6-3 and TRBJ2-4; maybe TRBD1 (6 bases). Germline values: CDR1 MNHEY, CDR2 SVGEGT. The CDR3 is made up of 16 amino acids. Trimming stripped 6 bases from V and 2 bases from J, with 17 bases between. CDR3 sequence: CASSWTLDRSKNIQYF. The CDR3 bases are TGTGCCAGCAGCTGGACACTAGACAGGTCCAAAAACATTCAGTACTTC.

This clone was seen only once. The gene calls are TRBV7-9 and TRBJ2-1; TRBD2 matches at 11 bases. Germline V gives CDR1 SEHNR, CDR2 FQNEAQ (reference sequence). V shed 4 bases, J shed 1 base, and the junction held 12 bases outside the gene matches. This CDR3 spans 19 amino acids. The CDR3: CASSSRGASGRPSYNEQFF. The CDR3, as DNA: TGTGCCAGCAGCTCGCGCGGGGCTAGCGGGAGGCCTTCCTACAATGAGCAGTTCTTC.